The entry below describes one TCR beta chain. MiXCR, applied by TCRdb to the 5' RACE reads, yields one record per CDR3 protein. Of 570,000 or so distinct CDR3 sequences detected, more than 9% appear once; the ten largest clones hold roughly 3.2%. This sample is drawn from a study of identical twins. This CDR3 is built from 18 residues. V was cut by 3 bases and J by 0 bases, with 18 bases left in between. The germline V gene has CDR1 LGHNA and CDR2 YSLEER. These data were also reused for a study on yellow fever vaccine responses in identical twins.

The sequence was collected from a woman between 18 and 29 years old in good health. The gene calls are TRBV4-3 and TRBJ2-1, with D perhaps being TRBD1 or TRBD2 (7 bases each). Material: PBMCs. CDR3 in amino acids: CASSQWAGDSFSYNEQFF. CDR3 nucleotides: TGCGCCAGCAGCCAGTGGGCGGGGGACAGTTTCTCCTACAATGAGCAGTTCTTC.